These 25 T cell receptor beta chains were all obtained from the same sample, sequenced in a study of cytotoxic CD8 clonotypes in ibrutinib-treated CLL. The assay was immunoSEQ multiplex PCR, and TCRdb's table has in-frame clones only and misses some. The sample has approximately 60,000 clones, nearly 55% seen once. This specimen was PBMCs, taken at disease progression, from a patient treated with ibrutinib. The receptors were sampled from a human donor with chronic lymphocytic leukemia.

This clone has more than one count but fewer than ten. This chain links TRBV6-5 with TRBJ2-2; no clear D. The CDR3 has 15 residues. Trimming shortened V by 0 bases and J by 0 bases, and 5 bases separated the two germline ends. Germline CDR1 and CDR2: MNHEY and SVGAGI. CDR3 in DNA: TGTGCCAGCAGTTACTCGGGGACGAACACCGGGGAGCTGTTTTTT. This sequence encodes CASSYSGTNTGELFF.

The genes are TRBV5-6 and TRBJ1-6; D not certain. The length of the CDR3 is 14 residues. With 0 bases removed from V and 5 bases from J, the gap between germline ends came to 6 bases. Germline loops: CDR1 SGHDT, CDR2 YYEEEE. The CDR3 nucleotides read TGTGCCAGCAGCTTGGGGGCCGATAATTCACCCCTCCACTTT. Protein: CASSLGADNSPLHF.

The gene calls are TRBV9 and TRBJ2-3; the match to TRBD2 covers 7 bases. J gave up 0 bases and V 0 bases, and 4 bases lay outside the gene matches. Germline CDR1 reads SGDLS; CDR2 reads YYNGEE. The CDR3 runs to 16 residues. DNA of the CDR3: TGTGCCAGCAGCGTAGCGCGGGAGTCTAGCACAGATACGCAGTATTTT. Its protein is CASSVARESSTDTQYF.

The rearrangement links TRBV5-1 to TRBJ2-7; D possibly matches TRBD1 or TRBD2 (6 bases each). V shed 0 bases and J shed 3 bases, with 16 bases lying between them. Germline values: CDR1 SGHRS, CDR2 YFSETQ. The CDR3 has 16 residues. For the CDR3, the DNA is TGCGCCAGCAGCTTGGTTTCGGGGGCGTTGGGCTACGAGCAGTACTTC. Translated: CASSLVSGALGYEQYF.

The CDR3 DNA reads as TGTGCCTGGAGTGTACCAGGGGGAACCTACGAGCAGTACTTC. As protein: CAWSVPGGTYEQYF. The V call is TRBV30, the J call TRBJ2-7; TRBD1 matches 7 bases. This CDR3 contains 14 residues. In germline, CDR1 is GTSNPN, CDR2 SVGIG (reference sequence). V trimming: 0 bases; J trimming: 2 bases; junction bases outside the gene matches: 4.

The chain is built from TRBV5-1 and TRBJ1-2; maybe TRBD1 (6 bases). The CDR3 consists of 14 residues. The ends were cut back, 2 bases at V and 4 bases at J, with 12 bases in the middle. Germline lookup yields CDR1 SGHRS and CDR2 YFSETQ. Here the CDR3 reads CASSLQGSSYGYTF. CDR3 in DNA: TGCGCCAGCAGCTTACAGGGTTCTAGCTATGGCTACACCTTC.

This clone was picked up a small number of times. This chain links TRBV18 with TRBJ1-5; no definite D call. Germline V gives CDR1 KGHSH, CDR2 LQKENI. Trimming took off 0 bases at V and 2 bases at J, with 11 bases between the two ends. The CDR3 has 16 amino acids. CDR3 nucleotide sequence: TGTGCCAGCTCACCACCGGAGGCGGGTGGCAATCAGCCCCAGCATTTT. It yields the protein CASSPPEAGGNQPQHF.

Ten or more counts support this clone. CDR3 nucleotide sequence: TGTGCCAGCAGCTTAGGAAGCGGGAGCAACACCGGGGAGCTGTTTTTT. This sequence encodes CASSLGSGSNTGELFF. The chain has TRBV13 and TRBJ2-2, with 8 positions matching TRBD2. The junction had 2 bases not matched to a gene; V was cut back by 0 bases and J by 2 bases. CDR3 length: 16 residues. Germline values: CDR1 PRHDT, CDR2 FYEKMQ (reference sequence).

This chain connects TRBV19 to TRBJ2-7; D may be TRBD2 (6 bases). Germline CDR1 and CDR2: LNHDA and SQIVND (reference sequence). The CDR3 totals 15 residues. With 4 bases removed from V and 3 bases from J, the gap between germline ends came to 16 bases. Here the CDR3 DNA reads TGTGCCAGTAGTACTCGCGGGGACTTGATCTACGAGCAGTACTTC. The encoded protein is CASSTRGDLIYEQYF.

This clone was picked up one time. Likely a read error: the CDR3 ends without its conserved phenylalanine or tryptophan. The DNA is left out, because the CDR3 cannot be placed on it with certainty; the CDR3 is given as TCRdb lists it. The chain recombines TRBV5-1 with TRBJ1-1. The CDR3 numbers 13 amino acids, ends counted. The germline gives CDR1 SGHRS, CDR2 YFSETQ. The CDR3: CASSLSATSDLFL.

The chain employs TRBV28 and TRBJ1-1; 8 bases agree with TRBD1. Looked up from germline, CDR1 is MDHEN and CDR2 is SYDVKM. This CDR3 comprises 16 residues. Trimming removed 3 bases from V and 0 bases from J; junction bases left unmatched: 6. The CDR3 bases are TGTGCCAGCAGTTTTGTGACAGGGGATTTGAACACTGAAGCTTTCTTT. It codes for CASSFVTGDLNTEAFF.

V usage is TRBV14 and J usage is TRBJ1-5; D is possibly TRBD1 (5 bases). V lost 5 bases to trimming and J lost 5 bases, with 10 bases between them. From germline, CDR1 is SGHDN and CDR2 FVKESK. The CDR3 is 13 residues long. CDR3 coding DNA: TGTGCCAGCAGCACAGGACGTGATCAGCCCCAGCATTTT. Its protein is CASSTGRDQPQHF.

The rearrangement links TRBV7-9 to TRBJ2-1; D gene ambiguous. Trimming stripped 7 bases from V and 7 bases from J, with 17 bases between. Germline V CDR1 and CDR2: SEHNR, FQNEAQ (reference sequence). The CDR3 is 14 residues long. The CDR3 nucleotides are TGTGCCAGCATCCTCCCTGGGGTGGGGAATGAGCAGTTCTTC. It encodes CASILPGVGNEQFF.

The chain links TRBV6-5 to TRBJ1-5; D perhaps matches TRBD1 (6 bases). There are 14 residues in the CDR3. V was pared by 2 bases and J by 4 bases, with 9 bases between. The V gene's germline CDR1 is MNHEY and CDR2 SVGAGI. CDR3 in DNA: TGTGCCAGCAGTTACCGGGACACGAATCAGCCCCAGCATTTT. It yields the protein CASSYRDTNQPQHF.

The chain couples TRBV7-2 to TRBJ1-2; no clear D gene. Germline values: CDR1 SGHTA, CDR2 FQGNSA. Trimming removed 2 bases from V and 5 bases from J, with 3 bases in between. CDR3 size: 11 residues. The CDR3 nucleotides are TGTGCCAGCAGCTTAATATATGGCTACACCTTC. Translating gives CASSLIYGYTF. Full variable domain (outside the CDR3, taken from reference TRBV7-2 and TRBJ1-2): GAGVSQSPSNKVTEKGKDVELRCDPISGHTALYWYRQSLGQGLEFLIYFQGNSAPDKSGLPSDRFSAERTGGSVSTLTIQRTQQEDSAVYLCASSLIYGYTFGSGTRLTVV.

The J gene is TRBJ2-7, the V gene TRBV7-2; 11 bases fit TRBD1. Trimming removed 5 bases from V and 1 base from J; junction bases left unmatched: 10. This CDR3 is built from 17 residues. Germline V lookup: CDR1 SGHTA, CDR2 FQGNSA. The CDR3 here is CASSRHLGQGGSYEQYF. CDR3 nucleotides: TGTGCCAGCAGCCGGCACCTGGGACAGGGGGGATCCTACGAGCAGTACTTC. The entire variable domain, with the rest obtained from reference TRBV7-2 and TRBJ2-7, is as follows: GAGVSQSPSNKVTEKGKDVELRCDPISGHTALYWYRQSLGQGLEFLIYFQGNSAPDKSGLPSDRFSAERTGGSVSTLTIQRTQQEDSAVYLCASSRHLGQGGSYEQYFGPGTRLTVT.

This clone turned up a few times. The rearrangement links TRBV13 to TRBJ2-4; D is possibly TRBD1 (6 bases). Germline CDR1 and CDR2: PRHDT and FYEKMQ (reference sequence). V lost 4 bases, J lost 4 bases, and 8 bases lay in between. CDR3 length: 13 residues. This CDR3 reads CASSSQGKNIQYF. The CDR3 DNA sequence: TGTGCCAGCAGCTCCCAGGGGAAAAACATTCAGTACTTC.

CDR3 nucleotide sequence: TGTGCCTGGTGGGCCCGGACCAACTACAATGAGCAGTTCTTC. Protein: CAWWARTNYNEQFF. The J gene is TRBJ2-1, the V gene TRBV30; D is ambiguous. This CDR3 is 14 amino acids long. Germline CDR1 is GTSNPN and CDR2 is SVGIG (reference sequence). With 5 bases removed from V and 3 bases from J, the gap between germline ends came to 14 bases.

V is TRBV27 and J is TRBJ2-7; 7 bases are a match to TRBD1. V lost 5 bases to trimming and J lost 5 bases; unmatched junction nucleotides: 18. The CDR3 has 17 amino acids. Germline V gene data show CDR1 as MNHEY and CDR2 as SMNVEV (reference sequence). The chain's CDR3 is CASSPSTGFESLHEQYF. Here the CDR3 DNA reads TGTGCCAGCAGTCCCTCGACAGGGTTTGAGTCGCTCCACGAGCAGTACTTC.

This clone was seen a single time. This chain uses TRBV11-2 with TRBJ1-5, with 12 positions matching TRBD1. CDR3 length: 18 residues. CDR1 and CDR2 (germline): SGHAT, FQNNGV. J was trimmed by 3 bases and V by 5 bases; bases with no gene match: 11. The CDR3 protein is CASSPAGTGGRDNQPQHF. The CDR3, as DNA: TGTGCCAGCAGCCCGGCCGGGACAGGGGGCCGGGACAATCAGCCCCAGCATTTT. Drawing the rest from reference TRBV11-2 and TRBJ1-5, the complete variable domain is EAGVAQSPRYKIIEKRQSVAFWCNPISGHATLYWYQQILGQGPKLLIQFQNNGVVDDSQLPKDRFSAERLKGVDSTLKIQPAKLEDSAVYLCASSPAGTGGRDNQPQHFGDGTRLSIL.

The V and J genes are TRBV7-2 and TRBJ2-1, with TRBD1 matching over 8 bases. Germline values: CDR1 SGHTA, CDR2 FQGNSA. V trimming: 5 bases; J trimming: 6 bases; junction bases outside the gene matches: 9. This CDR3 is 15 amino acids long. The CDR3 nucleotides read TGTGCCAGCAGCCCTCGACAGGGGTTTCGCAATGAGCAGTTCTTC. Protein product: CASSPRQGFRNEQFF. The full variable domain, its missing parts supplied by reference TRBV7-2 and TRBJ2-1, is GAGVSQSPSNKVTEKGKDVELRCDPISGHTALYWYRQSLGQGLEFLIYFQGNSAPDKSGLPSDRFSAERTGGSVSTLTIQRTQQEDSAVYLCASSPRQGFRNEQFFGPGTRLTVL.

The chain combines TRBV6-1 with TRBJ2-1; TRBD2 matches at 10 bases. The V segment lost 4 bases and the J segment 12 bases; nucleotides outside the gene matches: 9. Germline CDR1 MNHNS, CDR2 SASEGT. The CDR3 has 14 amino acids. DNA for the CDR3: TGTGCCAGCAGTGCTACTAGCGGGGTAAATCGGCAGTTCTTC. Its protein product is CASSATSGVNRQFF.

The CDR3 is CASSAQSDTQYF. In DNA form, the CDR3 reads TGTGCCAGCAGCGCCCAATCAGATACGCAGTATTTT. The rearrangement joins TRBV9 to TRBJ2-3; no reliable D call. Germline V CDR1 and CDR2: SGDLS, YYNGEE. V was shortened by 3 bases and J by 4 bases, with 6 bases between the two germline ends. CDR3 length: 12 residues.

This clone was counted once. V and J are TRBV5-1 and TRBJ1-4; tentatively, D is TRBD1 (5 bases). The CDR3 loop spans 14 amino acids. V was cut by 4 bases and J by 8 bases, with 15 bases left in between. Germline loops: CDR1 SGHRS, CDR2 YFSETQ. CDR3 in amino acids: CASSTGTGREKLFF. The CDR3 DNA reads as TGCGCCAGCAGCACCGGGACGGGAAGGGAAAAACTGTTTTTT.

J is TRBJ2-7 and V is TRBV28; 11 nucleotides line up with TRBD2. Germline CDR1 and CDR2: MDHEN and SYDVKM. The CDR3 extends over 14 amino acids. Germline trimming cut 4 bases from V and 7 bases from J; bases unmatched to any gene: 6. The CDR3 here is CASSSRGLAGEQYF. Written as DNA, the CDR3 is TGTGCCAGCAGTTCGCGAGGACTAGCGGGTGAGCAGTACTTC. The complete variable domain, with remaining parts taken from reference TRBV28 and TRBJ2-7, reads DVKVTQSSRYLVKRTGEKVFLECVQDMDHENMFWYRQDPGLGLRLIYFSYDVKMKEKGDIPEGYSVSREKKERFSLILESASTNQTSMYLCASSSRGLAGEQYFGPGTRLTVT.